The entry below gives a single T cell receptor beta chain sequence along with its context. There is no known antigen for this receptor. It has no much larger one-base neighbor in the sample; base qualities were not kept. TCRbeta CDR3 regions were amplified from genomic DNA by means of the immunoSEQ Assay, a bias-controlled multiplex PCR. In the source study's methods: The number of nucleated cells in each sample was estimated from the amplification of reference gene primers within the assay. To quantify the absolute abundance of each unique TCRbeta CDR3 rearrangement, sequence reads were collapsed and filtered. Productive Simpson clonality was computed per sample as the square root of Simpson's diversity index over productive rearrangements. TCRdb took this table from immuneACCESS and kept in-frame rearrangements with V and J called. Such tables lack part of the clones; where checked against another copy, unresolved V genes explain under half of the gap, and the rest is unexplained. The DNA was the basis for D and trimming; V, J and clone size are from that table. The sample table holds some 500,000 clones, of which about 89% were seen once. The top ten clonotypes cover roughly 8.3% of the sample.

CDR1 MGHDK and CDR2 SYGVNS are derived from the germline V gene. The cysteine opens and the phenylalanine closes a CDR3 of 16 amino acids. Just the 48-base CDR3 DNA is kept, in frame starting at base 1. V is reduced by 4 bases and J by 3 bases, leaving a spacing of 17 bases between them. The data derive from a study of blood T cell repertoires in COVID-19 (dated by TCRdb to about 2020). Regarding the study in general: Samples covering the acute and convalescent phases of COVID-19 were provided by collaborators in the United States, Italy and Spain. The material from the prospective study consisted of cDNA or gDNA derived from T cells, B-cell-depleted T cells, or PBMCs. Subjects who had been exposed to COVID-19, were actively infected with it, or had recovered from it provided the deeply sampled blood TCRbeta repertoires that made up the dataset. The repertoires were released in a freely available public database meant as a resource for research on the immune response to SARS-CoV-2. The samples were drawn from the first 160 participants of the ongoing ImmuneRACE study and from under 1,500 subjects provided by 6 global collaborators. The sample metadata nearly always contained a de-identified subject ID, COVID-19 status, age in years and sex. Where available, HLA class I and class II types were obtained from metadata supplied by the sample provider rather than from assay-based typing. On the study overall, not on this receptor specifically: Clinical and demographic metadata were provided uncurated, with the amount varying by source and participant.

One collaborating source in Seattle enrolled patients during active infection and followed them longitudinally through the course of disease. The collaborating institutions used their own protocols to collect whole blood in K2EDTA tubes. For TCRbeta analysis, collaborators shipped samples in one of three forms: frozen whole blood, isolated PBMCs, or DNA extracted from either of those sample types. Input material: peripheral blood. The V and J genes are TRBV25-1 and TRBJ2-3; TRBD2 is a possible D gene, resting on 5 matching bases. The sequence came from a woman aged 45-65 years with COVID-19, enrolled during active disease. The CDR3 amino acid sequence is: CASSADLQRSTDTQYF. DNA sequence: TGTGCCAGCAGTGCAGATCTACAGCGGTCGACAGATACGCAGTATTTT.